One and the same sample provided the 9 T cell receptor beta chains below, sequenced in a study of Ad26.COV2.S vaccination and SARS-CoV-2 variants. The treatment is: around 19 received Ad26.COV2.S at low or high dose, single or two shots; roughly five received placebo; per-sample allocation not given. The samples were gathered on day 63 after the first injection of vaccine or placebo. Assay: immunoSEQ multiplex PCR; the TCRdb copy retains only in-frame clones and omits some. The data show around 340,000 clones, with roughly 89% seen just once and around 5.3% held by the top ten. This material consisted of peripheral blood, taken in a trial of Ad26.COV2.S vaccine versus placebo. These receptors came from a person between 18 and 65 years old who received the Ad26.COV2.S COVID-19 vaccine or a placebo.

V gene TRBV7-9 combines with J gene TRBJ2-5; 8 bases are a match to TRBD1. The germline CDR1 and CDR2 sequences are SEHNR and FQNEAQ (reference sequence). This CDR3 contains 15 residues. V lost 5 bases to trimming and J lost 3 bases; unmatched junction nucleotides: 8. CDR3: CASSNPGGQEETQYF. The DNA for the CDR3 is TGTGCCAGCAGCAACCCAGGGGGCCAGGAAGAGACCCAGTACTTC.

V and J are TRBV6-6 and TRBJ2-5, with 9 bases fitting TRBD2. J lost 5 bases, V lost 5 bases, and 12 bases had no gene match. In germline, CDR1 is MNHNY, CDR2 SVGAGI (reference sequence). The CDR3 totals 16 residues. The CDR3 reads CASSPTPAGGGETQYF. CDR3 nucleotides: TGTGCCAGCAGTCCCACCCCAGCGGGGGGTGGGGAGACCCAGTACTTC.

The CDR3 spells CASSQVGGELHF. The CDR3 region has the DNA TGTGCCAGCAGCCAAGTGGGAGGGGAGCTCCACTTT. This chain joins TRBV3-1 (or the pseudogene TRBV3-2) and TRBJ1-6; possible D gene TRBD1, 5 bases. Germline CDR1 LGHDT, CDR2 YNNKEL (reference sequence). This CDR3 contains 12 residues. The ends were cut back, 1 base at V and 16 bases at J, with 11 bases in the middle.

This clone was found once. CDR3 sequence: CATSVQVNTGELFF. Here the CDR3 DNA reads TGTGCCACGTCCGTACAGGTCAACACCGGGGAGCTGTTTTTT. The chain uses TRBV19 and TRBJ2-2; tentative D call: TRBD1 (5 bases). CDR1 is LNHDA and CDR2 is SQIVND in the germline V gene (reference sequence). The CDR3 loop spans 14 amino acids. The germline V and J ends were trimmed by 10 bases and 2 bases, with 14 bases remaining between them. Together with reference TRBV19 and TRBJ2-2, the CDR3 gives the full variable domain: DGGITQSPKYLFRKEGQNVTLSCEQNLNHDAMYWYRQDPGQGLRLIYYSQIVNDFQKGDIAEGYSVSREKKESFPLTVTSAQKNPTAFYLCATSVQVNTGELFFGEGSRLTVL.

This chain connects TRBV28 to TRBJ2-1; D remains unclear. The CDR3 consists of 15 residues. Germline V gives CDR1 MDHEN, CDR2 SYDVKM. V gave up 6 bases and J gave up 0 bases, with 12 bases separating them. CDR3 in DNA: TGTGCCAGCAGCTCTGGACCTGTCTCCTACAATGAGCAGTTCTTC. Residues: CASSSGPVSYNEQFF.

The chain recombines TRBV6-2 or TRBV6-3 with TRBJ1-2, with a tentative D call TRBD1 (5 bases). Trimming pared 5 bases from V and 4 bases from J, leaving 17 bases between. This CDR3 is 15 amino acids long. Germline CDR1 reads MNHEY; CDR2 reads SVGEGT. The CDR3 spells CASSDGTPVPYGYTF. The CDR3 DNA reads TGTGCCAGCAGTGACGGGACCCCAGTGCCCTATGGCTACACCTTC.

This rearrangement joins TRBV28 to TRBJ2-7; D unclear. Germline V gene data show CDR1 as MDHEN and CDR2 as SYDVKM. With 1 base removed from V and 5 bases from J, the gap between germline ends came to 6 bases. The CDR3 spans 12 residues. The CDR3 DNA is TGTGCCAGCAGTTTATCAGGAAACGAGCAGTACTTC. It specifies CASSLSGNEQYF.

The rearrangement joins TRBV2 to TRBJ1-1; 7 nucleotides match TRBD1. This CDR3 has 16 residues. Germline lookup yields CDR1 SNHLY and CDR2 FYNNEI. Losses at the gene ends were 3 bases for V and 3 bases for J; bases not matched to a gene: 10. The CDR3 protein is CASSEGRRGPDTEAFF. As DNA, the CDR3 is TGTGCCAGCAGTGAGGGCAGGAGGGGGCCCGACACTGAAGCTTTCTTT.

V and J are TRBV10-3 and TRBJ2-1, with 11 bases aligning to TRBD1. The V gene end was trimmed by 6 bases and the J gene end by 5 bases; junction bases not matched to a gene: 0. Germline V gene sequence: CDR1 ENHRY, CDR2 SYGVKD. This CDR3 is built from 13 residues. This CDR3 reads CAIRGQGDNEQFF. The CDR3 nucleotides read TGTGCCATCAGGGGACAGGGGGACAATGAGCAGTTCTTC.